This T cell receptor (beta chain) comes out of a study of blood T cells in healthy people across ages. Broader study findings: CMV status of donors was not determined, possibly confounding expanded clonotype changes.

This clonotype was picked up a small number of times. Its matching antigen is unknown. V lost 1 base and J lost 8, with 12 bases in between. CDR1 and CDR2 from the germline V gene are SGHTA and FQGNSA. This CDR3 comprises 14 residues. A second PCR, run for roughly 7 to 12 cycles, used a sample-barcoded 5' primer plus a J-beta primer mix. TCRdb re-called the 5' RACE reads with MiXCR, one entry per CDR3 protein. In the table there are some 1,500,000 distinct CDR3 sequences, approximately 43% of which are singletons. The receptor was isolated from a woman under 30 in good health. The chain employs TRBV7-2 and TRBJ2-1, with D possibly TRBD2 on 7 matching bases. Sequencing input: blood. The CDR3 DNA is TGTGCCAGCAGCTTAGTGGGGGGGCAGGATGAGCAGTTCTTC. Protein sequence: CASSLVGGQDEQFF. Full variable domain (remainder filled in from reference TRBV7-2 and TRBJ2-1): GAGVSQSPSNKVTEKGKDVELRCDPISGHTALYWYRQSLGQGLEFLIYFQGNSAPDKSGLPSDRFSAERTGGSVSTLTIQRTQQEDSAVYLCASSLVGGQDEQFFGPGTRLTVL.